The rows below give T cell receptor beta chains drawn from one sample of a study of blood T cell repertoires in COVID-19. TCRdb's table, derived via immunoSEQ multiplex PCR, lists solely in-frame clones and lacks some. The table has over 200,000 clones, about 84% seen once. The sequenced sample consisted of PBMCs or T cells enriched from blood (not recorded which). The receptors shown here come from a man aged 60 to 75 who had recovered from COVID-19. CDR3s include the opening cysteine and the closing phenylalanine or tryptophan. D genes are given only for firm matches. Only part of the rows carry a size: once, few, many, or a class if the clone is expanded.

clone_size	v_call	d_call	j_call	cdr3_aa	cdr3_nt
-	TRBV5-1	TRBD1	TRBJ1-1	CASSSPGQENTEAFF	TGCGCCAGCAGCTCGCCGGGACAGGAGAACACTGAAGCTTTCTTT
-	TRBV11-3	TRBD1	TRBJ2-7	CASSLQTGAYEQYF	TGTGCCAGCAGCTTACAGACAGGGGCTTACGAGCAGTACTTC
-	TRBV28	-	TRBJ2-2	CASSLWARRGTGELFF	TGTGCCAGCAGTTTATGGGCCCGGAGGGGCACCGGGGAGCTGTTTTTT
-	TRBV5-1	-	TRBJ1-1	CASSLDPGGDTEAFF	TGCGCCAGCAGCTTGGATCCGGGCGGGGACACTGAAGCTTTCTTT
-	TRBV7-2	-	TRBJ2-1	CASSTGGEGRNEQFF	TGTGCCAGCAGCACAGGGGGGGAAGGTAGAAATGAGCAGTTCTTC
-	TRBV19	-	TRBJ2-6	CASSIQGSGANVLTF	TGTGCCAGTAGTATTCAGGGGTCTGGGGCCAACGTCCTGACTTTC
-	TRBV19	-	TRBJ1-5	CASGDSVLNQPQHF	TGTGCCAGTGGAGACAGCGTCCTCAATCAGCCCCAGCATTTT
-	TRBV11-3	-	TRBJ1-1	CASSLGHRDNGEAFF	TGTGCCAGCAGCTTAGGGCACCGGGACAACGGTGAAGCTTTCTTT
many	TRBV6-2/TRBV6-3	-	TRBJ1-2	CASSYLNRVNYGYTF	TGTGCCAGCAGTTACTTAAACAGGGTTAACTATGGCTACACCTTC
-	TRBV10-3	-	TRBJ1-2	CAISDVAEFNYGYTF	TGTGCCATCAGTGATGTCGCAGAATTTAACTATGGCTACACCTTC
-	TRBV3-1/TRBV3-2	TRBD1	TRBJ1-5	CASSMGQGWNYQPQHF	TGTGCCAGCAGCATGGGACAGGGATGGAACTATCAGCCCCAGCATTTT
few	TRBV5-1	TRBD1	TRBJ2-3	CASTGTGGSDTQYF	TGCGCCAGCACCGGGACAGGGGGCTCAGATACGCAGTATTTT
-	TRBV27	TRBD2	TRBJ2-1	CASSFGTSGGEEQFF	TGTGCCAGCAGTTTTGGAACTAGCGGGGGGGAGGAGCAGTTCTTC
-	TRBV10-2	-	TRBJ2-1	CASTPWANYNEQFF	TGCGCCAGCACTCCCTGGGCCAACTACAATGAGCAGTTCTTC
-	TRBV2	TRBD1	TRBJ2-2	CASKDRVNTGELFF	TGTGCCAGCAAGGACAGGGTCAACACCGGGGAGCTGTTTTTT
-	TRBV7-2	-	TRBJ2-3	CASSWGRRTDTQYF	TGTGCCAGCAGCTGGGGGCGACGCACAGATACGCAGTATTTT
few	TRBV2	-	TRBJ1-6	CASSELHGGSNSPLHF	TGTGCCAGCAGTGAACTTCACGGAGGATCTAATTCACCCCTCCACTTT
few	TRBV18	-	TRBJ1-2	CASSPREYYGYTF	TGTGCCAGCTCACCACGGGAGTACTATGGCTACACCTTC
-	TRBV7-2	-	TRBJ2-2	CASSLASGDTGELFF	TGTGCCAGCAGCTTAGCTTCGGGGGACACCGGGGAGCTGTTTTTT
-	TRBV29-1	-	TRBJ2-1	CSVLAESSYNEQFF	TGCAGCGTTCTCGCGGAAAGCTCCTACAATGAGCAGTTCTTC
-	TRBV9	TRBD2	TRBJ2-3	CASSPAAGDTQYF	TGTGCCAGCAGCCCCGCAGCGGGGGATACGCAGTATTTT
-	TRBV5-1	-	TRBJ1-2	CASSPDGGDYGYTF	TGCGCCAGCAGCCCGGATGGGGGCGACTATGGCTACACCTTC
-	TRBV5-6	TRBD1	TRBJ1-5	CASSEASRGRSNQPQHF	TGTGCCAGCAGCGAGGCGAGCAGGGGGCGAAGCAATCAGCCCCAGCATTTT
-	TRBV24-1	TRBD1	TRBJ2-5	CATSDVRQGAMETQYF	TGTGCCACCAGTGATGTAAGACAGGGAGCCATGGAGACCCAGTACTTC
few	TRBV7-2	-	TRBJ2-5	CASSATVVETQYF	TGTGCCAGCAGCGCAACCGTAGTCGAGACCCAGTACTTC
-	TRBV24-1	TRBD2	TRBJ2-1	CATSGRTSGGSEQFF	TGTGCCACCAGTGGCAGGACTAGCGGGGGGAGTGAGCAGTTCTTC
-	TRBV7-2	TRBD2	TRBJ2-3	CASSLLSSGVSTDTQYF	TGTGCCAGCAGCTTATTGTCTAGCGGGGTGAGCACAGATACGCAGTATTTT
-	TRBV6-2/TRBV6-3	TRBD1	TRBJ1-5	CASSYAGTGQPQHF	TGTGCCAGCAGTTACGCGGGGACAGGTCAGCCCCAGCATTTT
-	TRBV12-3/TRBV12-4	-	TRBJ1-2	CASSRDSLGYTF	TGTGCCAGCAGCCGAGACAGTTTAGGCTACACCTTC
-	TRBV19	-	TRBJ2-2	CASSIASRGNTGELFF	TGTGCCAGTAGTATAGCATCCCGGGGGAACACCGGGGAGCTGTTTTTT
-	TRBV6-1	TRBD1	TRBJ2-7	CASSEATGTGDIYEQYF	TGTGCCAGCAGTGAAGCGACTGGGACAGGGGATATTTACGAGCAGTACTTC
-	TRBV3-1/TRBV3-2	-	TRBJ2-7	CASSPRGNEQYF	TGTGCCAGCAGCCCTAGAGGGAACGAGCAGTACTTC
once	TRBV3-1/TRBV3-2	-	TRBJ1-3	CASSQLTASSGNTIYF	TGTGCCAGCAGCCAACTGACGGCTAGCTCTGGAAACACCATATATTTT
-	TRBV11-3	TRBD1	TRBJ1-2	CASSPGTGPNYGYTF	TGTGCCAGCAGCCCGGGGACAGGACCTAACTATGGCTACACCTTC
-	TRBV10-3	TRBD1	TRBJ1-2	CAISEPPGQGQYGYTF	TGTGCCATCAGTGAGCCCCCAGGACAGGGACAATACGGCTACACCTTC
-	TRBV6-5	TRBD1	TRBJ2-3	CASSYIGQGRQYF	TGTGCCAGCAGTTACATCGGACAGGGTCGGCAGTATTTT